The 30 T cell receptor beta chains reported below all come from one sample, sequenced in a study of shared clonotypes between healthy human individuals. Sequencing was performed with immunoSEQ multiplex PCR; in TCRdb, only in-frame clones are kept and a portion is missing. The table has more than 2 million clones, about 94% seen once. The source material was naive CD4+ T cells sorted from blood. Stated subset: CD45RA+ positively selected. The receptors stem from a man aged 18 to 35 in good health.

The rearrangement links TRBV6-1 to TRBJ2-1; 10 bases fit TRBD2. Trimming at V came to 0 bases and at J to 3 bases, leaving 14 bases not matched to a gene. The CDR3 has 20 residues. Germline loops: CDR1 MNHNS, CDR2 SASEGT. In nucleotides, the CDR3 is TGTGCCAGCAGTGAAGCGTTTAGAATAGAGCGGGAGGGCCTCTACAATGAGCAGTTCTTC. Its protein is CASSEAFRIEREGLYNEQFF.

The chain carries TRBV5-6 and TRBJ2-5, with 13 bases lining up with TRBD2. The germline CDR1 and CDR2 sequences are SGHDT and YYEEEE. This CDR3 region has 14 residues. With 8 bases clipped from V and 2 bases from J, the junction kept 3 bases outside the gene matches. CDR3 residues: CASRLAGGQETQYF. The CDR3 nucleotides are TGTGCCAGTAGACTAGCGGGGGGTCAAGAGACCCAGTACTTC.

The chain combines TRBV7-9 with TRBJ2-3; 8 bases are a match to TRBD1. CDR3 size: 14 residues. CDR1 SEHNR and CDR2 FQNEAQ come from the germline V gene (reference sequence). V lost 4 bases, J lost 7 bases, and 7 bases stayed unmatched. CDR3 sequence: CASSSGTGGNTQYF. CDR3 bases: TGTGCCAGCAGCTCAGGCACAGGGGGAAATACGCAGTATTTT.

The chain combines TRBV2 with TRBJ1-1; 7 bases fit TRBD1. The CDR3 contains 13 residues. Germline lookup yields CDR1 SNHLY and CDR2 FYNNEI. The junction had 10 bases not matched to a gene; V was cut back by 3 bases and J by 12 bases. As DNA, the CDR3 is TGTGCCAGCAGTGATGACAGGGAAAGATTTACTTTCTTT. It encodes CASSDDRERFTFF.

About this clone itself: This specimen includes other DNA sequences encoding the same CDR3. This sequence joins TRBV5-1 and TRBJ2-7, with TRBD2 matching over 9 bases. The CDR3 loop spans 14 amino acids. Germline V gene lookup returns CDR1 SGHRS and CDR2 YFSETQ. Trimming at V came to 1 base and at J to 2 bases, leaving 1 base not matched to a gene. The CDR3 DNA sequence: TGCGCCAGCAGCTTGTCTAGCGGGGCCTACGAGCAGTACTTC. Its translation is CASSLSSGAYEQYF.

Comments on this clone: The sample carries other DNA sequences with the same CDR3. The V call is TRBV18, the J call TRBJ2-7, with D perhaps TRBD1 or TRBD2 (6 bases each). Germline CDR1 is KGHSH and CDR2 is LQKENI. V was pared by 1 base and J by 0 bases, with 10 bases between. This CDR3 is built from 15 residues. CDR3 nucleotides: TGTGCCAGCTCACCACAGGGGGGAAGCTCCTACGAGCAGTACTTC. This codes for CASSPQGGSSYEQYF.

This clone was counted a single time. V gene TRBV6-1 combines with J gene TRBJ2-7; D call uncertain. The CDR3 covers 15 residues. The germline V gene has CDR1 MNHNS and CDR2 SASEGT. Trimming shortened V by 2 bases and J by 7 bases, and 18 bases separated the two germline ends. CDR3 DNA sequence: TGTGCCAGCAGTGAACCCCAGAAGGCAGTTGAAGAGCAGTACTTC. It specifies CASSEPQKAVEEQYF.

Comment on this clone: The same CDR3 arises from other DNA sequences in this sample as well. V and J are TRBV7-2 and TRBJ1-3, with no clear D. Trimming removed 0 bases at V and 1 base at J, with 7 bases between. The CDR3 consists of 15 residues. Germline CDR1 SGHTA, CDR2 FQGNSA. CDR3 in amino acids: CASSLALGSGNTIYF. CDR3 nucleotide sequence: TGTGCCAGCAGCTTAGCGTTGGGTTCTGGAAACACCATATATTTT.

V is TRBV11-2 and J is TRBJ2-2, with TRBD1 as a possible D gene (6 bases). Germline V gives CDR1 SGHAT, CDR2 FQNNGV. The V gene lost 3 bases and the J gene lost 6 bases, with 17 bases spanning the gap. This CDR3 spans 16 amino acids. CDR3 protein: CASSFGAGVFAGELFF. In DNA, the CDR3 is TGTGCCAGCAGCTTCGGAGCAGGGGTGTTTGCCGGGGAGCTGTTTTTT.

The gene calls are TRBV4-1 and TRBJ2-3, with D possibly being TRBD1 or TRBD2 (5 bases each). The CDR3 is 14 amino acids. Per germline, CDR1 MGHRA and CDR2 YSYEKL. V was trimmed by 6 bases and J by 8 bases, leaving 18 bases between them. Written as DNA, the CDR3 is TGCGCCAGCAGACAAACCGGGACCCAGGGTACGCAGTATTTT. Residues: CASRQTGTQGTQYF.

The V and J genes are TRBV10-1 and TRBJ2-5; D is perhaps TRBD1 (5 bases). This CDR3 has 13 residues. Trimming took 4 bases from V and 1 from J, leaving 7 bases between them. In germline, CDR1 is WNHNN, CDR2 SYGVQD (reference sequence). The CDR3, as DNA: TGCGCCAGCAGTGTAGACAGCCAAGAGACCCAGTACTTC. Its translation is CASSVDSQETQYF.

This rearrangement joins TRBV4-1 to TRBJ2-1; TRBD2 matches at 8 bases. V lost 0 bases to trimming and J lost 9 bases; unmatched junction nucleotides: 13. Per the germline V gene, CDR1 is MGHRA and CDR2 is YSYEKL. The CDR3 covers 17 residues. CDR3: CASSQEGITGGPREQFF. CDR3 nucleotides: TGCGCCAGCAGCCAAGAGGGAATAACGGGGGGGCCTCGTGAGCAGTTCTTC.

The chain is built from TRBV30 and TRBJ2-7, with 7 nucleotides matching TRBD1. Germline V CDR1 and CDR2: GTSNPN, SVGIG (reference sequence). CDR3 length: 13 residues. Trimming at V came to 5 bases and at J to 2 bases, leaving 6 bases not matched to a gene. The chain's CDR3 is CAWAEGAPYEQYF. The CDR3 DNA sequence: TGTGCCTGGGCTGAGGGGGCCCCCTACGAGCAGTACTTC.

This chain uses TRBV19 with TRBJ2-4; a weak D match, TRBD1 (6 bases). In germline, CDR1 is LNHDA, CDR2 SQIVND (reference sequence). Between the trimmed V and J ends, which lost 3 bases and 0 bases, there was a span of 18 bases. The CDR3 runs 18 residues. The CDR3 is CASSIQGNTFLAKNIQYF. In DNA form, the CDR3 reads TGTGCCAGTAGTATTCAGGGGAATACATTTTTAGCCAAAAACATTCAGTACTTC. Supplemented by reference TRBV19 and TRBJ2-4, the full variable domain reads DGGITQSPKYLFRKEGQNVTLSCEQNLNHDAMYWYRQDPGQGLRLIYYSQIVNDFQKGDIAEGYSVSREKKESFPLTVTSAQKNPTAFYLCASSIQGNTFLAKNIQYFGAGTRLSVL.

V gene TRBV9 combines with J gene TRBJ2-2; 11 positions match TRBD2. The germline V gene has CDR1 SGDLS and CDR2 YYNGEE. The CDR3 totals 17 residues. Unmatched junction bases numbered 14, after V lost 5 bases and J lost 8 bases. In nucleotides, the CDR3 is TGTGCCAGCAGGGGGACTAGCGGAGCCGATTATTCTGGGGAGCTGTTTTTT. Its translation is CASRGTSGADYSGELFF.

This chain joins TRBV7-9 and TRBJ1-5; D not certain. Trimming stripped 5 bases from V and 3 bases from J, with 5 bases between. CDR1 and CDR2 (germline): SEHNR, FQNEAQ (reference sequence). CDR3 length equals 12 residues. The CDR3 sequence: CASSNSNQPQHF. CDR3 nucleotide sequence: TGTGCCAGCAGCAACTCCAATCAGCCCCAGCATTTT.

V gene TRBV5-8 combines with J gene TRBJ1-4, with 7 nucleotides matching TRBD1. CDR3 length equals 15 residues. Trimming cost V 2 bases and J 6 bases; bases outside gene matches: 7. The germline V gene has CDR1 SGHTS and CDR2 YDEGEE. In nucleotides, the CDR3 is TGTGCCAGCAGCTTCTTCAGCGACAGGGATGAAAAACTGTTTTTT. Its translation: CASSFFSDRDEKLFF.

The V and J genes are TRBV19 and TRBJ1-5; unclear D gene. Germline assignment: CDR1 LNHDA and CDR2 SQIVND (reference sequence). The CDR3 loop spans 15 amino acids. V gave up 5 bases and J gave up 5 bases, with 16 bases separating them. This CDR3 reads CASSSPRDQYQPQHF. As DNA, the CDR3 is TGTGCCAGTAGTTCCCCCCGGGATCAGTATCAGCCCCAGCATTTT. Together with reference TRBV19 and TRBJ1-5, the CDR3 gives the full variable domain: DGGITQSPKYLFRKEGQNVTLSCEQNLNHDAMYWYRQDPGQGLRLIYYSQIVNDFQKGDIAEGYSVSREKKESFPLTVTSAQKNPTAFYLCASSSPRDQYQPQHFGDGTRLSIL.

The CDR3 region is CASSPGTGFTRGRNYGYTF. The CDR3 nucleotides are TGTGCCAGCAGCCCCGGTACAGGGTTTACTCGTGGCAGAAACTATGGCTACACCTTC. The V and J genes are TRBV14 and TRBJ1-2, with a weak D call TRBD1 (6 bases). This CDR3 region has 19 residues. V was shortened by 4 bases and J by 2 bases, with 26 bases between the two germline ends. The germline V gene has CDR1 SGHDN and CDR2 FVKESK.

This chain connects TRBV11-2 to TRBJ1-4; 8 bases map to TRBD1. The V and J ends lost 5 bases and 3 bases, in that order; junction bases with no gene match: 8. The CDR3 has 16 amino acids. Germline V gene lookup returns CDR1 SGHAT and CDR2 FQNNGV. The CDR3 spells CASSPLDRVANEKLFF. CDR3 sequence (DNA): TGTGCCAGCAGCCCCCTGGACAGGGTGGCTAATGAAAAACTGTTTTTT.

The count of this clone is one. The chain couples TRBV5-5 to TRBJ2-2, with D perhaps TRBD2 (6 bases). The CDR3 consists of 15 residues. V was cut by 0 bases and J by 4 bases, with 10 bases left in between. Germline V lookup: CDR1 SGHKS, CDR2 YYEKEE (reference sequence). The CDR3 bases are TGTGCCAGCAGCTTGGCGGAGGGGTCCACCGGGGAGCTGTTTTTT. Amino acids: CASSLAEGSTGELFF.

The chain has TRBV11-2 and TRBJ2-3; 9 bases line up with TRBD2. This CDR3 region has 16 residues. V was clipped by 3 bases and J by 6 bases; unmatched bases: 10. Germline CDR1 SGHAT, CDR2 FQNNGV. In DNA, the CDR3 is TGTGCCAGCAGCTTGGGACTAGCCCCCAAATCTGATACGCAGTATTTT. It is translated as CASSLGLAPKSDTQYF.

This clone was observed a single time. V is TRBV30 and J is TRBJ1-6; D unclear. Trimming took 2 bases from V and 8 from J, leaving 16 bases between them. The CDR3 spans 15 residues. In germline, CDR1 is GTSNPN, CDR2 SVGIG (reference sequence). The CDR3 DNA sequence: TGTGCCTGGAGTACCTTGACCGGCATGGATTCACCCCTCCACTTT. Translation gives CAWSTLTGMDSPLHF.

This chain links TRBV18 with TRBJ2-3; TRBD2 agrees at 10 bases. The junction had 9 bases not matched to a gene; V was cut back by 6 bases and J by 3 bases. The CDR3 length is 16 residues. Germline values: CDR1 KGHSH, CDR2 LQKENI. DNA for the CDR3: TGTGCCAGCTCGAAACTTCCTAGCGGGAGTACAGATACGCAGTATTTT. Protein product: CASSKLPSGSTDTQYF.

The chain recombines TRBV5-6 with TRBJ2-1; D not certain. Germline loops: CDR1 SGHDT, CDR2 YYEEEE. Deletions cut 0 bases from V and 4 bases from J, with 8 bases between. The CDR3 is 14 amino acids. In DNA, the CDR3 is TGTGCCAGCAGCTTGGAAGGCTTATACAATGAGCAGTTCTTC. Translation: CASSLEGLYNEQFF.

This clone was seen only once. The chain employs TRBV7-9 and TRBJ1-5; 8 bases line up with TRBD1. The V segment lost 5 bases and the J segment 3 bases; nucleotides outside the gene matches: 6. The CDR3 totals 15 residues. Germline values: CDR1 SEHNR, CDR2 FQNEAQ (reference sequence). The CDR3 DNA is TGTGCCAGCAGCGTAGGACAGGGAGACAATCAGCCCCAGCATTTT. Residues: CASSVGQGDNQPQHF.

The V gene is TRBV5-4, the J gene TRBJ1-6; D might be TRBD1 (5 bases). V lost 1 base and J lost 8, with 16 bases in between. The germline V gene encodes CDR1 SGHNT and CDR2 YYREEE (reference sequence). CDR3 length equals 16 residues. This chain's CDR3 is CASSLMGRERHSPLHF. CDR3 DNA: TGTGCCAGCAGCTTGATGGGCAGGGAAAGGCATTCACCCCTCCACTTT.

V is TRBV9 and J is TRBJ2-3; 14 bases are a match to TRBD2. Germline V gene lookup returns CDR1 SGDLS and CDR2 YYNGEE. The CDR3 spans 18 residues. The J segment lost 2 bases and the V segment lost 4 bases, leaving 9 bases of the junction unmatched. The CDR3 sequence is CASSQTATSGGVTDTQYF. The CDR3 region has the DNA TGTGCCAGCAGCCAGACGGCGACTAGCGGGGGGGTCACAGATACGCAGTATTTT. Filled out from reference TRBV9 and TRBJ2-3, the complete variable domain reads DSGVTQTPKHLITATGQRVTLRCSPRSGDLSVYWYQQSLDQGLQFLIQYYNGEERAKGNILERFSAQQFPDLHSELNLSSLELGDSALYFCASSQTATSGGVTDTQYFGPGTRLTVL.

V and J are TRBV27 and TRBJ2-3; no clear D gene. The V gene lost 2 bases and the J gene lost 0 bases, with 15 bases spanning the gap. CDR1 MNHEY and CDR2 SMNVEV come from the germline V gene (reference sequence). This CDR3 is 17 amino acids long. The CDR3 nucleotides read TGTGCCAGCAGTTTAGATAAGGCAGATCCTAGCACAGATACGCAGTATTTT. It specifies CASSLDKADPSTDTQYF.

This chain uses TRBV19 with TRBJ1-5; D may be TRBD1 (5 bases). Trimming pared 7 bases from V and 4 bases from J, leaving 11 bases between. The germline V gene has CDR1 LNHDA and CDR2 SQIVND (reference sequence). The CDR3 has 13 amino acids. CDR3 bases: TGTGCCAGTACCACGACAGAGAATCAGCCCCAGCATTTT. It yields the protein CASTTTENQPQHF.